The 22 T cell receptor beta chains presented below share a single source sample, sequenced in a study of response to subunit inactivated influenza vaccine. MiXCR, run by TCRdb on the RT-PCR reads, gives a single entry per CDR3 protein. Found here are around 490,000 distinct CDR3 sequences, 7.5% to 8.5% of them singletons; the top ten hold approximately 12%. Source: PBMCs from blood, taken less than 25 months after vaccination. All receptors derive from a man aged 45 to 70 who received an inactivated influenza vaccine.

CDR3 in DNA: TGTGCCAGCAGTTTAGCTTCGGGGAACTCCTACGAGCAGTACTTC. This gives the protein CASSLASGNSYEQYF. The J gene is TRBJ2-7, the V gene TRBV12-3 or TRBV12-4, with D maybe TRBD2 (5 bases). V dropped 0 bases and J dropped 0 bases, with 9 bases sitting between them. The CDR3 runs 15 residues.

This clonotype was seen many times. The gene calls are TRBV29-1 and TRBJ1-5; D is uncertain. V was shortened by 4 bases and J by 1 base, with 5 bases between the two germline ends. This CDR3 has 12 amino acids. Germline CDR1 is SQVTM and CDR2 is ANQGSEA. CDR3 amino acids: CSVAGSNQPQHF. The CDR3 DNA reads TGCAGCGTTGCGGGAAGCAATCAGCCCCAGCATTTT.

This clonotype was recorded at least ten times. This chain uses TRBV12-3 or TRBV12-4 with TRBJ2-7; TRBD1 might be the D (6 bases). The CDR3 is made up of 14 amino acids. V was cut by 6 bases and J by 0 bases, with 12 bases left in between. The CDR3 region has the DNA TGTGCCAGCAGACAGGGATCACTCTCCTACGAGCAGTACTTC. Encoded protein: CASRQGSLSYEQYF.

This clonotype was recorded many times. The chain recombines TRBV20-1 with TRBJ2-7, with no clear D. The CDR3 has 13 amino acids. Germline V CDR1 and CDR2: DFQATT, SNEGSKA (reference sequence). V dropped 6 bases and J dropped 3 bases, with 15 bases sitting between them. CDR3 loop: CSADPKTVYEQYF. CDR3 coding DNA: TGCAGTGCCGACCCAAAAACAGTCTACGAGCAGTACTTC.

The chain recombines TRBV12-3 or TRBV12-4 with TRBJ1-1; unclear D gene. CDR3 length: 12 amino acids. Trimming shortened V by 7 bases and J by 4 bases, and 10 bases separated the two germline ends. The CDR3 DNA follows: TGTGCCAGCATGAGGTTAGGCACTGAAGCTTTCTTT. This sequence encodes CASMRLGTEAFF.

This chain links TRBV7-8 with TRBJ2-7, with D possibly being TRBD1 (6 bases). This CDR3 has 13 amino acids. Trimming removed 5 bases at V and 2 bases at J, with 10 bases between. CDR1 is SGHVS, CDR2 FQNEAQ, per germline. CDR3 loop: CASSTGQTYEQYF. CDR3 DNA: TGTGCCAGCAGCACCGGACAGACCTACGAGCAGTACTTC. The complete variable domain, with remaining parts taken from reference TRBV7-8 and TRBJ2-7, reads GAGVSQSPRYKVAKRGQDVALRCDPISGHVSLFWYQQALGQGPEFLTYFQNEAQLDKSGLPSDRFFAERPEGSVSTLKIQRTQQEDSAVYLCASSTGQTYEQYFGPGTRLTVT.

This clonotype was seen many times. The chain recombines TRBV25-1 with TRBJ2-2; D gene uncertain. The germline gives CDR1 MGHDK, CDR2 SYGVNS. Trimming removed 1 base at V and 0 bases at J, with 6 bases between. This CDR3 comprises 15 residues. DNA for the CDR3: TGTGCCAGCAGTGAATCTAAATCGAACACCGGGGAGCTGTTTTTT. This translates into CASSESKSNTGELFF.

The table lists this clonotype with many counts. The rearrangement joins TRBV7-2 to TRBJ1-3; D ambiguous. Germline V gene sequence: CDR1 SGHTA, CDR2 FQGNSA. The length of the CDR3 is 13 residues. The V and J ends lost 5 bases and 5 bases respectively, with 10 bases between them. CDR3 loop: CASSTRTRNTIYF. The CDR3 bases are TGTGCCAGCAGCACACGGACGAGAAACACCATATATTTT.

The V and J genes are TRBV5-4 and TRBJ1-1; D not certain. The CDR3 is made up of 14 amino acids. Trimming removed 4 bases from V and 1 base from J, with 11 bases in between. The V gene's germline CDR1 is SGHNT and CDR2 YYREEE (reference sequence). The CDR3: CASSHQAKNTEAFF. The CDR3 DNA is TGTGCCAGCAGCCATCAGGCGAAGAACACTGAAGCTTTCTTT.

The V call is TRBV12-3 or TRBV12-4, the J call TRBJ2-2; D not resolved. Trimming pared 6 bases from V and 6 bases from J, leaving 8 bases between. The CDR3 spans 12 residues. CDR3 residues: CASRLLAGELFF. DNA of the CDR3: TGTGCCAGCAGACTCCTCGCCGGGGAGCTGTTTTTT.

This clonotype occurred a few times. V and J are TRBV28 and TRBJ2-3; 10 bases line up with TRBD2. The germline gives CDR1 MDHEN, CDR2 SYDVKM. The CDR3 totals 18 residues. V dropped 3 bases and J dropped 1; count of bases not matched to a gene: 10. The CDR3 bases are TGTGCCAGCAGTTTTACGGCTAGCGGGAGTGGTGGCACAGATACGCAGTATTTT. Translating it yields CASSFTASGSGGTDTQYF.

A few counts support this clonotype. The chain combines TRBV7-2 with TRBJ2-1; 8 bases match TRBD2. V lost 5 bases, J lost 5 bases, and 8 bases stayed unmatched. Germline CDR1 and CDR2: SGHTA and FQGNSA. This CDR3 contains 15 residues. Here the CDR3 DNA reads TGTGCCAGCAGCCGGGGGGGCGGGGGCCACAATGAGCAGTTCTTC. Its protein product is CASSRGGGGHNEQFF. The full variable domain, with the rest looked up from reference TRBV7-2 and TRBJ2-1, is GAGVSQSPSNKVTEKGKDVELRCDPISGHTALYWYRQSLGQGLEFLIYFQGNSAPDKSGLPSDRFSAERTGGSVSTLTIQRTQQEDSAVYLCASSRGGGGHNEQFFGPGTRLTVL.

The table lists this clonotype with a few counts. J is TRBJ2-4 and V is TRBV6-2 or TRBV6-3; no clear D. Trimming stripped 0 bases from V and 2 bases from J, with 14 bases between. Germline values: CDR1 MNHEY, CDR2 SVGEGT. This CDR3 has 17 amino acids. Here the CDR3 DNA reads TGTGCCAGCAGTTACTCGAGACCCAGGACCTCCAAAAACATTCAGTACTTC. This translates into CASSYSRPRTSKNIQYF.

J is TRBJ2-1 and V is TRBV5-1; either TRBD1 or TRBD2 may supply D (5 bases each). The CDR3 runs 15 residues. CDR1 is SGHRS, CDR2 YFSETQ, per germline. Trimming cost V 3 bases and J 3 bases, with 13 bases left between them. The CDR3 region has the DNA TGCGCCAGCAGCTCATCGGGGACCCACTACAATGAGCAGTTCTTC. Its translation is CASSSSGTHYNEQFF.

The gene calls are TRBV28 and TRBJ2-7; D may correspond to TRBD1 or TRBD2 (5 bases each). Germline lookup yields CDR1 MDHEN and CDR2 SYDVKM. This CDR3 is built from 16 residues. The V gene lost 6 bases and the J gene lost 2 bases, with 20 bases spanning the gap. CDR3 protein: CASSPNRDGSPYEQYF. DNA for the CDR3: TGTGCCAGCAGCCCTAACCGGGACGGATCCCCCTACGAGCAGTACTTC.

This clonotype was recorded a few times. This sequence joins TRBV7-3 and TRBJ2-7; 9 bases match TRBD1. Germline V gene lookup returns CDR1 SGHTA and CDR2 FQGTGA. Trimming took 4 bases from V and 5 from J; bases not matched to a gene: 6. The CDR3 is 14 residues long. DNA of the CDR3: TGTGCCAGCAGCTCAACAGGGGGCAGCGACGAGCAGTACTTC. Translating it yields CASSSTGGSDEQYF.

This clonotype was seen at least ten times. This rearrangement joins TRBV7-9 to TRBJ2-4; 7 nucleotides agree with TRBD1. This CDR3 contains 16 residues. CDR1 is SEHNR and CDR2 is FQNEAQ in the germline V gene (reference sequence). The V segment lost 5 bases and the J segment 7 bases; nucleotides outside the gene matches: 14. CDR3 protein: CASSPRTGPVGNIQYF. The CDR3, as DNA: TGTGCCAGCAGCCCCAGGACAGGACCCGTCGGGAACATTCAGTACTTC.

This clonotype was seen a handful of times. The J gene is TRBJ1-1, the V gene TRBV7-9, with 9 nucleotides matching TRBD1. There are 14 residues in the CDR3. Germline V CDR1 and CDR2: SEHNR, FQNEAQ (reference sequence). Trimming at V came to 3 bases and at J to 8 bases, leaving 7 bases not matched to a gene. Here the CDR3 reads CASSLTPGTGEAFF. CDR3 nucleotide sequence: TGTGCCAGCAGCTTGACCCCCGGGACAGGGGAAGCTTTCTTT.

The chain has TRBV27 and TRBJ2-6; tentatively, D is TRBD2 (5 bases). The V end lost 2 bases, the J end lost 2 bases, and 10 bases lay between the germline ends. This CDR3 region has 16 residues. CDR1 MNHEY and CDR2 SMNVEV come from the germline V gene (reference sequence). The chain's CDR3 is CASSLRGIPGANVLTF. The CDR3 DNA reads as TGTGCCAGCAGTTTAAGAGGGATCCCTGGGGCCAACGTCCTGACTTTC.

This clonotype was counted between two and nine times. The V gene is TRBV12-3 or TRBV12-4, the J gene TRBJ2-2; D might be TRBD1 (6 bases). Between the trimmed V and J ends, which lost 6 bases and 4 bases, there was a span of 15 bases. The CDR3 is made up of 15 amino acids. The CDR3 DNA reads as TGTGCCAGCAGGACAAAATGGGGGCCCACCGGGGAGCTGTTTTTT. Amino acids: CASRTKWGPTGELFF.

This clonotype was seen repeatedly, ten times or more. J is TRBJ1-1 and V is TRBV4-1; D is unresolved. Germline lookup yields CDR1 MGHRA and CDR2 YSYEKL. With 1 base removed from V and 3 bases from J, the gap between germline ends came to 9 bases. The CDR3 runs to 14 residues. The CDR3 DNA reads as TGCGCCAGCAGCCAAGGGTTTGCAGACACTGAAGCTTTCTTT. This codes for CASSQGFADTEAFF.

This clonotype has only a few counts. V gene TRBV7-2 combines with J gene TRBJ2-5; 7 bases fit TRBD1. The CDR3 is 16 amino acids. The junction had 15 bases not matched to a gene; V was cut back by 5 bases and J by 6 bases. CDR1 SGHTA and CDR2 FQGNSA come from the germline V gene. CDR3 loop: CASSTGVRAVIQTQYF. Written as DNA, the CDR3 is TGTGCCAGCAGCACAGGGGTTCGGGCTGTCATACAGACCCAGTACTTC.